This T cell receptor (beta chain) derives from a study of blood T cell repertoires in COVID-19. The length of the CDR3 is 12 residues. Per germline, CDR1 SGHRS and CDR2 YFSETQ. V trimming: 3 bases; J trimming: 7 bases; junction bases outside the gene matches: 1. Sequenced by immunoSEQ multiplex PCR; TCRdb stores in-frame clones only, minus some. Counted here are about 150,000 clones, over 70% occurring once; the ten biggest clones make up roughly 2.9%. The receptor was isolated from a woman aged 55-70 years with acute or convalescent COVID-19. Sequencing input: peripheral blood. The chain combines TRBV5-1 with TRBJ2-4, with 7 bases aligning to TRBD1. The CDR3 bases are TGCGCCAGCAGCTCGACAGGGAACATTCAGTACTTC. Translated: CASSSTGNIQYF. Complete variable domain (other parts from reference TRBV5-1 and TRBJ2-4): KAGVTQTPRYLIKTRGQQVTLSCSPISGHRSVSWYQQTPGQGLQFLFEYFSETQRNKGNFPGRFSGRQFSNSRSEMNVSTLELGDSALYLCASSSTGNIQYFGAGTRLSVL.